This T cell receptor beta chain emerged from a study of cytomegalovirus exposure and HLA in healthy donors. This CDR3 contains 13 residues. From germline, CDR1 is MRHNA and CDR2 SNTAGT. V dropped 6 bases and J dropped 1 base, with 9 bases sitting between them. Study results and limitations: Later on, a genetic analysis was performed. It linked a missense variant in DCLRE1C with V- and J-gene trimming of TCR beta.

Vbeta (60) and Jbeta (13) primers were used in the PCR. Sequenced by immunoSEQ multiplex PCR; TCRdb stores in-frame clones only, minus some. The sample lists 95,000 to 100,000 clones, 76% occurring once. Worth noting for this clone: Its target is unknown.

This clonotype was sampled from a man in his forties or fifties in good health and CMV-seronegative. Specimen: PBMCs. This chain joins TRBV6-4 and TRBJ1-1; a weak D match, TRBD1 (5 bases). The CDR3 region has the DNA TGTGCCAGCAGCCAGGACACGAACACTGAAGCTTTCTTT. Translated: CASSQDTNTEAFF.